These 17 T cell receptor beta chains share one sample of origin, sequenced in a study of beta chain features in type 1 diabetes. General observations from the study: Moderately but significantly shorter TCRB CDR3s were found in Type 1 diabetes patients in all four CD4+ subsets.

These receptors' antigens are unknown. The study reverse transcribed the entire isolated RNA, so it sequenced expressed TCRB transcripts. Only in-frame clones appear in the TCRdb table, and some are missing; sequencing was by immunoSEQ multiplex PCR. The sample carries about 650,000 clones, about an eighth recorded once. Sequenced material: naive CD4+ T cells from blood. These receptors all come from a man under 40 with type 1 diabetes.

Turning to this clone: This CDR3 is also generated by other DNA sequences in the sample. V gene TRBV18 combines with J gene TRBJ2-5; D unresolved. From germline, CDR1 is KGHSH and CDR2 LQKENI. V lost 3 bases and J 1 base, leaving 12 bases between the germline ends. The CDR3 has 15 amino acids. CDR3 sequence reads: CASSPPGRVQETQYF. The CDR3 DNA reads TGTGCCAGCTCACCCCCTGGGCGTGTCCAAGAGACCCAGTACTTC. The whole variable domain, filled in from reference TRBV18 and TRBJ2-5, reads NAGVMQNPRHLVRRRGQEARLRCSPMKGHSHVYWYRQLPEEGLKFMVYLQKENIIDESGMPKERFSAEFPKEGPSILRIQQVVRGDSAAYFCASSPPGRVQETQYFGPGTRLLVL.

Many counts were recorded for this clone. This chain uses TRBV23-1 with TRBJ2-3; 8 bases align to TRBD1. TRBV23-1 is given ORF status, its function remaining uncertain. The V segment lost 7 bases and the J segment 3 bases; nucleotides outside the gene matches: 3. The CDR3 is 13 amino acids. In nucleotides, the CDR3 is TGCGCCAGCAAAAGGACAGGGACAGATACGCAGTATTTT. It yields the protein CASKRTGTDTQYF.

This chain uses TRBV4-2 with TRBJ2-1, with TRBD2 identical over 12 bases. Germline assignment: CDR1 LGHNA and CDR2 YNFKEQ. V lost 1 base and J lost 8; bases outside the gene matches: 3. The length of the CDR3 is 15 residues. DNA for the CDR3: TGTGCCAGCAGCCAAGCTAGCGGGGGGGCCGATGAGCAGTTCTTC. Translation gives CASSQASGGADEQFF.

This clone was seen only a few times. CDR3 DNA: TGCAGCGTCTCCGGACAGGGGTCCCCCGGGGAAAAACTGTTTTTT. Amino acids: CSVSGQGSPGEKLFF. V gene TRBV29-1 combines with J gene TRBJ1-4, with TRBD1 identical over 9 bases. This CDR3 spans 15 amino acids. J gave up 8 bases and V 6 bases, and 13 bases lay outside the gene matches. Germline V gene sequence: CDR1 SQVTM, CDR2 ANQGSEA.

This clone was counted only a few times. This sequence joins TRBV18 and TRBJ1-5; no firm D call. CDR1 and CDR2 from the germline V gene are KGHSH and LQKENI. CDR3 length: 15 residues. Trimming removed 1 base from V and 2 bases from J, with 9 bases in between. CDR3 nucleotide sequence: TGTGCCAGCTCACCACAGGGTCCGGGCAATCAGCCCCAGCATTTT. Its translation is CASSPQGPGNQPQHF.

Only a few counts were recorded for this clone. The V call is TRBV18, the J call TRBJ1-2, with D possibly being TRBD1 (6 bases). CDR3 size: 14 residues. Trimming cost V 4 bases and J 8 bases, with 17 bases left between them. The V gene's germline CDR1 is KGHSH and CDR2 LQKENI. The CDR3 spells CASSLSQGGGGYTF. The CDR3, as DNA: TGTGCCAGCTCACTGTCACAGGGAGGAGGAGGCTACACCTTC.

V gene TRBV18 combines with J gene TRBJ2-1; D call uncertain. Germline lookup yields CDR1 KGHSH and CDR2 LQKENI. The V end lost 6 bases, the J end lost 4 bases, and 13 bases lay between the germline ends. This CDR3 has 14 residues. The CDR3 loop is CASSFTAVYNEQFF. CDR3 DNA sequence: TGTGCCAGCTCGTTCACCGCGGTGTACAATGAGCAGTTCTTC.

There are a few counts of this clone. The CDR3 coding sequence is TGTGCCAGCAGCCATTGGGACAGAACTAACTATGGCTACACCTTC. This gives the protein CASSHWDRTNYGYTF. This chain connects TRBV7-2 to TRBJ1-2; 7 bases are shared with TRBD1. In germline, CDR1 is SGHTA, CDR2 FQGNSA. The CDR3 contains 15 residues. The V segment lost 5 bases and the J segment 0 bases; nucleotides outside the gene matches: 6.

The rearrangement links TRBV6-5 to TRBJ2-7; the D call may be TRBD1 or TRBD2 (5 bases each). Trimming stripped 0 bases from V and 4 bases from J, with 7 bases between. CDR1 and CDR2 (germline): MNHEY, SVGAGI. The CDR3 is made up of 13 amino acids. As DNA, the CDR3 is TGTGCCAGCAGTTACTCGGGGGATTACGAGCAGTACTTC. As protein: CASSYSGDYEQYF.

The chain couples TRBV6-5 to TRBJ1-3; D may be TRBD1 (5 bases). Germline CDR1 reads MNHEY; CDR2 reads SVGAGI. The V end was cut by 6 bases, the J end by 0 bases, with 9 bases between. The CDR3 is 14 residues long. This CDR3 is CASRYRSSGNTIYF. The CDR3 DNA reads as TGTGCCAGCAGATACAGGAGCTCTGGAAACACCATATATTTT.

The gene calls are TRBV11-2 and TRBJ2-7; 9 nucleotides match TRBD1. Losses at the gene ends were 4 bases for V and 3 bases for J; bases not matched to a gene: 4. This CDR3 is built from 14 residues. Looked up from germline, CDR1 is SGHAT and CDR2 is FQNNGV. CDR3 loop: CASSWGQGNYEQYF. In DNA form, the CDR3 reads TGTGCCAGCAGCTGGGGACAGGGAAACTACGAGCAGTACTTC. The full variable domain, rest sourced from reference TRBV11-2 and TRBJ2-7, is EAGVAQSPRYKIIEKRQSVAFWCNPISGHATLYWYQQILGQGPKLLIQFQNNGVVDDSQLPKDRFSAERLKGVDSTLKIQPAKLEDSAVYLCASSWGQGNYEQYFGPGTRLTVT.

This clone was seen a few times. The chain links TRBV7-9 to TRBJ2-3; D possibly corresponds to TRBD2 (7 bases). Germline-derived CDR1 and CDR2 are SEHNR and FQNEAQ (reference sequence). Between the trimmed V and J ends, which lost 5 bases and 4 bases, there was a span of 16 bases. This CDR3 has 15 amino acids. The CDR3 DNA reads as TGTGCCAGCAGCAAGGGGGACTATAAACCAGATACGCAGTATTTT. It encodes CASSKGDYKPDTQYF.

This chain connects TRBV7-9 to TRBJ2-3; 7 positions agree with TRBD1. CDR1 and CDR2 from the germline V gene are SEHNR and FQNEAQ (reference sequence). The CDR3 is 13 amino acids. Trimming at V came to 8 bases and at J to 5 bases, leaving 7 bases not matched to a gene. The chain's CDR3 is CASLRGGQDTQYF. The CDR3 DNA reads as TGTGCCAGCTTAAGAGGGGGCCAAGATACGCAGTATTTT.

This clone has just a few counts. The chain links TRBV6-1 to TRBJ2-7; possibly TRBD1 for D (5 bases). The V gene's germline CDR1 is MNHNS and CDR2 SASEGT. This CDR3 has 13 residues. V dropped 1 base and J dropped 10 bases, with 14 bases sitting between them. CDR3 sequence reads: CASSEVRGTGQYF. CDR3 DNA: TGTGCCAGCAGTGAAGTGCGAGGCACAGGACAGTACTTC.

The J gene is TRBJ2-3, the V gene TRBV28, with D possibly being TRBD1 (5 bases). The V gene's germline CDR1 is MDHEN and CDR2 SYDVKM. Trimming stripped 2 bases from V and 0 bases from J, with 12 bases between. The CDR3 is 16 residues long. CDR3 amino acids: CASSLGVRQSTDTQYF. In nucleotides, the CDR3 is TGTGCCAGCAGTTTAGGGGTACGACAGAGCACAGATACGCAGTATTTT.

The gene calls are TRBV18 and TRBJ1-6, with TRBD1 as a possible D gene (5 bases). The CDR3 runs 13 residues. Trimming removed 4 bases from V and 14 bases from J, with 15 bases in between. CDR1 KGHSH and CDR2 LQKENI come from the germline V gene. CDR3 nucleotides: TGTGCCAGCTCACAGGGGACGGACGGCACCCTCCACTTT. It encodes CASSQGTDGTLHF.

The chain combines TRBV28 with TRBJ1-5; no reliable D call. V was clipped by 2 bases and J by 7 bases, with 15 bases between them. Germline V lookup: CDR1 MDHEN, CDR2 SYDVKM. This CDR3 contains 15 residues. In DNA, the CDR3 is TGTGCCAGCAGTTTAGAGGGAGGGTTTCGGCAGCCCCAGCATTTT. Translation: CASSLEGGFRQPQHF.